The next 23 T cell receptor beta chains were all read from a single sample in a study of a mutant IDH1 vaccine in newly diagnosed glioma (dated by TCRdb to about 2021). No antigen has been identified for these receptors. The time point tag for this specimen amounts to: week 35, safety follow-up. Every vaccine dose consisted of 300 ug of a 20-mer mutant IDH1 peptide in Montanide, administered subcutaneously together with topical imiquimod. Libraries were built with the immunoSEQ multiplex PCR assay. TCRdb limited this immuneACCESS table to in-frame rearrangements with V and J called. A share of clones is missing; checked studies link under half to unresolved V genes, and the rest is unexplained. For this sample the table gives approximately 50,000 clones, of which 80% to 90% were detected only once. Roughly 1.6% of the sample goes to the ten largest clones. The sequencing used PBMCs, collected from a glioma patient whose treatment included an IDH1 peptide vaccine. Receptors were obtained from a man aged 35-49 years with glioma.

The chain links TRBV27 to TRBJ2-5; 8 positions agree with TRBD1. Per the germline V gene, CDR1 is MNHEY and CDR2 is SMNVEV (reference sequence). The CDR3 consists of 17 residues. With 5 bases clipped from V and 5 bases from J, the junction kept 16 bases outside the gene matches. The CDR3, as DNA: TGTGCCAGCAGTCCCCTGGGGACAGGTCAAACCGGCGAGACCCAGTACTTC. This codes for CASSPLGTGQTGETQYF.

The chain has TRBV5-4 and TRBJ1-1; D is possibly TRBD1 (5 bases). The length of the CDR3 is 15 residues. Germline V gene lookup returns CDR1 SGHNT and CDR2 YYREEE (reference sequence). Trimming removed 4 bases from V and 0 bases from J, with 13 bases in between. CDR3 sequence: CASSTRTSLNTEAFF. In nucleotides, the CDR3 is TGTGCCAGCAGCACCCGGACAAGTTTGAACACTGAAGCTTTCTTT.

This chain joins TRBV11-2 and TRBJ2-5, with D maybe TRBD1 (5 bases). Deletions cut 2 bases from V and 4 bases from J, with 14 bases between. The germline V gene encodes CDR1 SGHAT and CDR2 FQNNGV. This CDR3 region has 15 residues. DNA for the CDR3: TGTGCCAGCAGCTTAAATTCAGGGTGGGGAGAGACCCAGTACTTC. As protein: CASSLNSGWGETQYF.

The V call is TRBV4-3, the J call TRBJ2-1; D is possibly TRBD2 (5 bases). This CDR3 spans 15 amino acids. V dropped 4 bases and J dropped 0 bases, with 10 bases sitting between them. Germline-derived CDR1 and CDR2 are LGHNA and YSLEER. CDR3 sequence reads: CASSPQSGSYNEQFF. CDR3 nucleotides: TGCGCCAGCAGCCCCCAAAGCGGCTCCTACAATGAGCAGTTCTTC.

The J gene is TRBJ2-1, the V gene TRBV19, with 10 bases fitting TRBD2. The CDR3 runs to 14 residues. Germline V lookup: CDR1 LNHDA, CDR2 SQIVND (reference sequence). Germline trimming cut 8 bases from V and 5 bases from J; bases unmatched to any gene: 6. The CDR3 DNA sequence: TGTGCCAGTCGCCCTAGCGGGAGAGACAATGAGCAGTTCTTC. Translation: CASRPSGRDNEQFF.

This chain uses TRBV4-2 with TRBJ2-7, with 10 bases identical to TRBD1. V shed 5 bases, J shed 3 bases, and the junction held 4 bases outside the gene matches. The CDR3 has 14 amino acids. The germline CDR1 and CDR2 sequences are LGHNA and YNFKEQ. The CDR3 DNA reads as TGTGCCAGCAGCTCCCGGGACAGGGGCTACGAGCAGTACTTC. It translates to CASSSRDRGYEQYF.

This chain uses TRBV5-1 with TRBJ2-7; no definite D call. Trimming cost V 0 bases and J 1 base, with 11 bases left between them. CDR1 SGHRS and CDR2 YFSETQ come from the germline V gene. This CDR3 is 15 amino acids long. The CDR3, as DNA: TGCGCCAGCAGCTTGGGAGGCCTACCATCCTACGAGCAGTACTTC. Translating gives CASSLGGLPSYEQYF. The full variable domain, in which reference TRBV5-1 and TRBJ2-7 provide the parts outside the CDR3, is KAGVTQTPRYLIKTRGQQVTLSCSPISGHRSVSWYQQTPGQGLQFLFEYFSETQRNKGNFPGRFSGRQFSNSRSEMNVSTLELGDSALYLCASSLGGLPSYEQYFGPGTRLTVT.

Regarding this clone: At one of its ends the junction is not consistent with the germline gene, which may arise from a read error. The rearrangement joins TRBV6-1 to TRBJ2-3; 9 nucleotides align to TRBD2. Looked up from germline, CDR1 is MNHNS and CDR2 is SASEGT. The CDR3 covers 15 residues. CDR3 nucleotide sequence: TGCGCCAGCGGTGGAATCGGGAGCGGGAGGGATACGCAGTATTTT. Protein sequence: CASGGIGSGRDTQYF.

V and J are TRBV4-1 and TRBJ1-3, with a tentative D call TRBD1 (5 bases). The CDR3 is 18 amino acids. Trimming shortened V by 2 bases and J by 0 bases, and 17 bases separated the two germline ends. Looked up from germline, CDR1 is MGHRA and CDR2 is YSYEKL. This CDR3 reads CASSQLRVGDFSGNTIYF. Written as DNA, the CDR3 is TGCGCCAGCAGCCAACTAAGGGTGGGGGATTTCTCTGGAAACACCATATATTTT.

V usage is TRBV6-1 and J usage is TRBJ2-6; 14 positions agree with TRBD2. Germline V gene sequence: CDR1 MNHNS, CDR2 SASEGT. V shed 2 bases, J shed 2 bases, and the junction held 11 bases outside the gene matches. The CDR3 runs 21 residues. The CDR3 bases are TGTGCCAGCAGTGAACTGGTCGGGACTAGCGGGAGTTGGGCTGGGGCCAACGTCCTGACTTTC. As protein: CASSELVGTSGSWAGANVLTF.

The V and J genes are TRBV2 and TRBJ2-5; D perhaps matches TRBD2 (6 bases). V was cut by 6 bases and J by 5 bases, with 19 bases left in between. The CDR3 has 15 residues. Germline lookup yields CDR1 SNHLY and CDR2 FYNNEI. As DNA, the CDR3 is TGTGCCAGCAGCCGGAATACGGGAGCGGGCGAGACCCAGTACTTC. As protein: CASSRNTGAGETQYF.

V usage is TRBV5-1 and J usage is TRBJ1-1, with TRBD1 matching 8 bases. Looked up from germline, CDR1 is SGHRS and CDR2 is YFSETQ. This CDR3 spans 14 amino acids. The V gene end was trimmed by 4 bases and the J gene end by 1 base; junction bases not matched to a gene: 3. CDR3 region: CASSVTGGNTEAFF. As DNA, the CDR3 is TGCGCCAGCAGCGTTACAGGGGGGAACACTGAAGCTTTCTTT.

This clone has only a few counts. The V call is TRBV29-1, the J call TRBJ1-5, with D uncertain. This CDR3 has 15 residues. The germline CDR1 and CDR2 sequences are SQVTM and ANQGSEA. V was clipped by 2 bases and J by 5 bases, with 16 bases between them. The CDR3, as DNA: TGCAGCGTTGAACTTGGACCGGGTCACGATCAGCCCCAGCATTTT. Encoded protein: CSVELGPGHDQPQHF.

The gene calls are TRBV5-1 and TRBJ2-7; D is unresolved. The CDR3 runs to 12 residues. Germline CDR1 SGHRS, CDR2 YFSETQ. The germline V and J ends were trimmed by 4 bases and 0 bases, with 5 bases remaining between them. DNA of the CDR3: TGCGCCAGCAGCATCAGCTCCTACGAGCAGTACTTC. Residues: CASSISSYEQYF. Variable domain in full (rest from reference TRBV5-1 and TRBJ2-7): KAGVTQTPRYLIKTRGQQVTLSCSPISGHRSVSWYQQTPGQGLQFLFEYFSETQRNKGNFPGRFSGRQFSNSRSEMNVSTLELGDSALYLCASSISSYEQYFGPGTRLTVT.

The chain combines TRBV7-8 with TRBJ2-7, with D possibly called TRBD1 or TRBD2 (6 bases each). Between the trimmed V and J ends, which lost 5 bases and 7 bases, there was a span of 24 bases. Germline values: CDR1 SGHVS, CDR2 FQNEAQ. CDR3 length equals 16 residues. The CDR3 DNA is TGTGCCAGCAGCATAGGGGGGATGGTTGGCGGGTTGGAGCAGTACTTC. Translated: CASSIGGMVGGLEQYF.

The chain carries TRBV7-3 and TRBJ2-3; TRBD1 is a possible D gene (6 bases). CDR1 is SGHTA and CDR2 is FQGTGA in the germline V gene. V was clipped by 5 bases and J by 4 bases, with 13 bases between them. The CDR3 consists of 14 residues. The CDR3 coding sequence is TGTGCCAGCAGCCCAACAGGGTCAGCAGATACGCAGTATTTT. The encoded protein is CASSPTGSADTQYF.

The CDR3 DNA reads TGTGCCAGCGGGGCTCTCTCCGGGACAGGGGGGTACGAGCAGTACTTC. It specifies CASGALSGTGGYEQYF. J is TRBJ2-7 and V is TRBV4-2, with 11 bases matching TRBD1. V shed 8 bases and J 4 bases; nucleotides not matched to a gene: 13. Germline V gene lookup returns CDR1 LGHNA and CDR2 YNFKEQ. The CDR3 is 16 amino acids.

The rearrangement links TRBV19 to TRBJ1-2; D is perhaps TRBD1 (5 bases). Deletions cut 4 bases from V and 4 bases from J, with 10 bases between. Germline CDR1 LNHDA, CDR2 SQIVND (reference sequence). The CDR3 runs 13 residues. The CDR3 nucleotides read TGTGCCAGTAGTACCGGGGACTTCTATGGCTACACCTTC. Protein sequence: CASSTGDFYGYTF.

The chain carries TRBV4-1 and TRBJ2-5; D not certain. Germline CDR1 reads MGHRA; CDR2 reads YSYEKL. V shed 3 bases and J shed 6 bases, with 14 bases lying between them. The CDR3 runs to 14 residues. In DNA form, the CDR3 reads TGCGCCAGCAGCCAGATTGACCCGCAGAAGACCCAGTACTTC. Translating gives CASSQIDPQKTQYF.

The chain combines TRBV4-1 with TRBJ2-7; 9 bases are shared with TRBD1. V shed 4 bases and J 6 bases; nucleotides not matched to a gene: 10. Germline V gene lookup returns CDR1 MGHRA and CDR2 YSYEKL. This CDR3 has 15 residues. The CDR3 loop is CASSLQGQGTGEQYF. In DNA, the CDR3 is TGCGCCAGCAGCCTACAAGGACAGGGGACAGGCGAGCAGTACTTC.

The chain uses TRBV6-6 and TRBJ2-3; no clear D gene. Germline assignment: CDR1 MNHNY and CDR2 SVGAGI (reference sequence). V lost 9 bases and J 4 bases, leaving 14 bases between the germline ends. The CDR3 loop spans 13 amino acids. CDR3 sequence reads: CASRLGEADTQYF. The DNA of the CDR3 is TGTGCCAGTAGACTTGGGGAAGCAGATACGCAGTATTTT.

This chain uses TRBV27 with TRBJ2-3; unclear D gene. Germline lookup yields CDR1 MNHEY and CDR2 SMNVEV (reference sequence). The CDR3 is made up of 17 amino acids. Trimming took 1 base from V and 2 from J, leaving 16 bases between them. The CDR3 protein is CASSLYGYGTFTDTQYF. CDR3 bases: TGTGCCAGCAGTTTATACGGTTACGGAACCTTCACAGATACGCAGTATTTT.

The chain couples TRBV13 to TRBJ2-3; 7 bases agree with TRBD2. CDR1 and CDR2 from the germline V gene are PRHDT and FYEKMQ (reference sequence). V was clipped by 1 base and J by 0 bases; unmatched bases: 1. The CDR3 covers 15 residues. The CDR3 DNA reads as TGTGCCAGCAGCTTAGAGGGAGGGAGCACAGATACGCAGTATTTT. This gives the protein CASSLEGGSTDTQYF.